The present T cell receptor (beta chain) was sequenced within a study of cytomegalovirus exposure and HLA in healthy donors. Study findings and constraints: Presence/absence analyses treated sequencing depth as roughly uniform across donors.

This clone was detected only a few times. Its antigen is unidentified. V was clipped by 4 bases and J by 2 bases; unmatched bases: 4. CDR1 is SGDLS and CDR2 is YYNGEE in the germline V gene. CDR3 size: 14 residues. PCR involved 60 Vbeta and 13 Jbeta primers. The data were produced by immunoSEQ multiplex PCR, yet TCRdb's version contains in-frame clones alone and is incomplete. Among some 160,000 clones listed, 65% to 80% were seen once. The chain joins TRBV9 to TRBJ2-7; TRBD1 matches at 9 bases. Input material: PBMCs. The TCR sequence derives from a woman in her thirties in good health and CMV-seronegative. The CDR3 DNA is TGTGCCAGCAGCCCACGGGACAGGGCCTACGAGCAGTACTTC. This encodes CASSPRDRAYEQYF. Variable domain in full (rest from reference TRBV9 and TRBJ2-7): DSGVTQTPKHLITATGQRVTLRCSPRSGDLSVYWYQQSLDQGLQFLIQYYNGEERAKGNILERFSAQQFPDLHSELNLSSLELGDSALYFCASSPRDRAYEQYFGPGTRLTVT.